This T cell receptor (beta chain) originates from a study of identical twins. This clonotype was observed many times. No antigen is known for it. Via MiXCR, TCRdb re-called the 5' RACE reads, giving one row per CDR3 protein. The sample has around 510,000 distinct CDR3 sequences; about 13% are singletons. Study conclusions and caveats: Cord blood beta clonotypes present at high abundance carried fewer insertions; no such pattern appeared in memory repertoires.

CDR3 length equals 17 residues. J lost 2 bases, V lost 8 bases, and 17 bases had no gene match. These data were likewise used in another study, on yellow fever vaccine responses in identical twins. This second report adds: Reported findings indicate that twins' vaccine T cell responses seemed partially convergent, partially personalized.

The rearrangement uses TRBV12-3 or TRBV12-4 and TRBJ2-7; 8 bases are shared with TRBD1. The sequence came from a young woman in good health. The sample comprised CD4+ T cells sorted from blood. In DNA, the CDR3 is TGTGCCAGCGCCGCGGACAGGGTTAATAGAGGGGCCTACGAGCAGTACTTC. As protein: CASAADRVNRGAYEQYF.